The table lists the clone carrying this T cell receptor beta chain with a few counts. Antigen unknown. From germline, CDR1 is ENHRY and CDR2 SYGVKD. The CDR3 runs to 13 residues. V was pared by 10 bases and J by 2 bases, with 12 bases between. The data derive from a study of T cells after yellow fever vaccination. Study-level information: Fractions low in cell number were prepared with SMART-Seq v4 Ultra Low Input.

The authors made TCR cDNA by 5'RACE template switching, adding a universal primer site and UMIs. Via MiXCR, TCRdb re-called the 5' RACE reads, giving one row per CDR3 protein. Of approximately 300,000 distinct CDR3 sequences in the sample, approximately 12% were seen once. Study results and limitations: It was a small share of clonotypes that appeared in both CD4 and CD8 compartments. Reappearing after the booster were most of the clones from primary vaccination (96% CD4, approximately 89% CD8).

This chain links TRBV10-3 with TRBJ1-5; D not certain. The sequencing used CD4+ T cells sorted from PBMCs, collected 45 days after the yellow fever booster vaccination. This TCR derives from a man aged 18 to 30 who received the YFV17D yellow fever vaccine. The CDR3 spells CATTPQGNQPQHF. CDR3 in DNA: TGTGCCACCACTCCCCAGGGCAATCAGCCCCAGCATTTT.